These T cell receptor beta chains were read from a single sample in a study of blood T cell repertoires in COVID-19. Using immunoSEQ multiplex PCR, the repertoire was profiled, and TCRdb retains in-frame clones only, with some absent. The sample records some 120,000 clones, about nine tenths being singletons. The sequenced sample was peripheral blood. These receptors all stem from a man aged 60 to 75 with COVID-19, enrolled during active disease. The conserved cysteine and the conserved F or W are not part of the CDR3 here. Fields, in order: V gene, CDR3 protein.

>TRBV11-3
ASSLDRSYEQY
>TRBV11-2
ASSLLAASYEQY
>TRBV19
ASSIDRATGAYEQY
>TRBV6-5
ASSPGEMNTEAF
>TRBV11-3
ASSSYSEVYNEQF
>TRBV5-1
ASTTGGSGTGELF
>TRBV19
ASMGGGTPSTDTQY
>TRBV29-1
SVGMRQKVTEAF
>TRBV2
ASSETQITEFTGELF
>TRBV19
ASNPGTFQNEQF
>TRBV6-4
ASSDTGYTEAF
>TRBV7-9
ASSLADRVPEAF
>TRBV6-5
ASSYSTSAYGYT
>TRBV19
ASSIRTAGGPGNEQF
>TRBV5-5
ASSTLSGNTGELF
>TRBV27
ASSLRWTGNQPQH
>TRBV11-2
ASSPQGDTGELF
>TRBV5-1
ASRPEAMNTEAF
>TRBV21-1
ASIRQSRYEQY
>TRBV29-1
SAGPPTGEKLF
>TRBV3-1/TRBV3-2
ASSRRGTYEQY
>TRBV18
ASSPEGEATDTQY
>TRBV11-3
ASNVPGDTEAF
>TRBV10-2
ASSEGGAGNTIY
>TRBV27
ASSLQNGETQY
>TRBV11-3
ASSSEGQGNTEAF
>TRBV10-3
AIRTGGEVNYEQF
>TRBV5-4
ASSLDRVIEQF
>TRBV9
ASSVEQGNHEQY
>TRBV7-2
ASSLVGTAYGYT
>TRBV5-1
ASSSLGGTGNEQF
>TRBV18
ASSTPGQGLGQETQY
>TRBV19
ASAGGDTQY
>TRBV19
ASKTDGVTEAF
>TRBV11-3
ASSSGGAETQY
>TRBV6-6
ASRGSYNEQF
>TRBV14
ASSQIRGYEQY
>TRBV10-3
AIRVRGGNTIY
>TRBV6-5
ASSLLGVNSPLH